These T cell receptor beta chains were read from a single sample in a study of T cell clonotyping in hematopoietic cell transplantation. Clones were read by immunoSEQ multiplex PCR, and TCRdb kept only the in-frame ones, dropping some. The sample contains about 29,000 clones, roughly nine tenths of which appear only once. The input for sequencing was PBMCs, taken 100 days after allogeneic stem cell transplant. The receptors stem from a female patient aged 45-60 years who had an allogeneic stem cell transplant from a related donor, so the T cells may come from the graft donor. Some clones in this sample may be carry-over from other donors' samples. Each CDR3 is given with its conserved first and last residue. The order of the fields is CDR3 length, J gene, V gene, clone size, D gene, CDR3 protein, CDR3 DNA. A D gene is named only where the DNA matches it firmly. Expanded clones get a size class; other rows say once, few or many, or leave the size out.

13,TRBJ1-2,TRBV6-5,-,-,CASSSKINYGYTF,TGTGCCAGCAGTTCCAAGATTAACTATGGCTACACCTTC
14,TRBJ1-2,TRBV7-8,-,-,CASSLAGFRWGYTF,TGTGCCAGCAGCTTAGCGGGCTTCAGGTGGGGCTACACCTTC
17,TRBJ2-5,TRBV4-3,-,-,CASSQEAVPHGGETQYF,TGCGCCAGCAGCCAAGAAGCAGTCCCCCATGGTGGGGAGACCCAGTACTTC
13,TRBJ1-1,TRBV30,-,TRBD1,CAWDTQGAREAFF,TGTGCCTGGGATACACAGGGGGCGCGTGAAGCTTTCTTT
11,TRBJ1-2,TRBV7-9,once,-,CASSFGDGYTF,TGTGCCAGCAGCTTTGGAGATGGCTACACCTTC
14,TRBJ2-3,TRBV11-2,-,-,CASSPRGERDTQYF,TGTGCCAGCAGCCCCCGTGGGGAGAGGGATACGCAGTATTTT
15,TRBJ2-2,TRBV7-9,-,TRBD1,CASSLRQGGTGELFF,TGTGCCAGCAGCCTGAGACAGGGGGGCACCGGGGAGCTGTTTTTT
15,TRBJ1-5,TRBV27,-,-,CASSRYQPSNQPQHF,TGTGCCAGCAGTAGATATCAGCCGAGCAATCAGCCCCAGCATTTT
17,TRBJ1-6,TRBV14,once,-,CASSQDGAGATMSPLHF,TGTGCCAGCAGCCAAGATGGGGCAGGGGCAACCATGTCACCCCTCCACTTT
14,TRBJ2-1,TRBV5-4,once,-,CASKEALGDNEQFF,TGTGCCAGTAAAGAGGCCCTCGGAGACAATGAGCAGTTCTTC
12,TRBJ2-7,TRBV21-1,-,-,CASWGSFYEQYF,TGTGCCAGCTGGGGGTCTTTCTACGAGCAGTACTTC
18,TRBJ1-2,TRBV11-3,-,TRBD1,CASSSRNPGTGIAYGYTF,TGTGCCAGCAGCTCCCGGAATCCGGGGACAGGGATTGCCTATGGCTACACCTTC
19,TRBJ2-5,TRBV12-5,-,TRBD2,CASGLVRGLAGAVQETQYF,TGTGCTAGTGGTTTGGTACGCGGGCTAGCGGGGGCCGTACAAGAGACCCAGTACTTC
14,TRBJ2-1,TRBV7-3,-,TRBD2,CASSLRAGGNEQFF,TGTGCCAGCAGCTTAAGGGCGGGGGGGAATGAGCAGTTCTTC
12,TRBJ2-5,TRBV29-1,-,-,CSVLQTQETQYF,TGCAGCGTCTTACAGACACAAGAGACCCAGTACTTC
16,TRBJ2-7,TRBV6-1,-,-,CASSETQSTSFYEQYF,TGTGCCAGCAGTGAGACCCAGAGCACCTCCTTTTACGAGCAGTACTTC
16,TRBJ2-1,TRBV5-1,-,TRBD2,CASSLASGGLGNEQFF,TGCGCCAGCAGCTTGGCATCGGGGGGGCTTGGAAATGAGCAGTTCTTC
15,TRBJ1-1,TRBV11-2,-,-,CASSLGRVMNTEAFF,TGTGCCAGCAGCTTAGGGAGGGTGATGAACACTGAAGCTTTCTTT
16,TRBJ1-6,TRBV6-1,-,-,CASSEKGGFYNSPLHF,TGTGCCAGCAGTGAAAAGGGGGGATTTTATAATTCACCCCTCCACTTT
14,TRBJ1-5,TRBV2,-,-,CASSVLKGNQPQHF,TGTGCCAGCAGTGTCCTAAAGGGCAATCAGCCCCAGCATTTT
13,TRBJ1-4,TRBV10-3,-,-,CAIRPATNEKLFF,TGTGCCATCAGGCCAGCAACTAATGAAAAACTGTTTTTT
14,TRBJ1-4,TRBV5-1,-,-,CASSLGGDGEKLFF,TGCGCCAGCAGCTTGGGAGGGGATGGCGAAAAACTGTTTTTT
15,TRBJ2-7,TRBV19,-,TRBD1,CASSSRQGPSGEQYF,TGTGCCAGTAGTTCCCGACAGGGACCCTCTGGCGAGCAGTACTTC
12,TRBJ2-2,TRBV19,-,-,CASAVSAGELFF,TGTGCCAGTGCCGTTTCGGCCGGGGAGCTGTTTTTT
15,TRBJ2-3,TRBV7-2,-,-,CASSPDRLSTDTQYF,TGTGCCAGCAGCCCCGACCGCCTTAGCACAGATACGCAGTATTTT
9,TRBJ2-7,TRBV6-5,once,-,CAGYYEQYF,TGTGCCGGCTACTACGAGCAGTACTTC
16,TRBJ1-4,TRBV7-9,-,TRBD1,CASSDPPGQANEKLFF,TGTGCCAGCAGCGACCCTCCGGGACAGGCAAATGAAAAACTGTTTTTT
16,TRBJ2-6,TRBV5-4,-,-,CASSIVMGRGANVLTF,TGTGCCAGCAGCATTGTGATGGGGAGGGGGGCCAACGTCCTGACTTTC
13,TRBJ1-1,TRBV27,-,-,CASSNTANTEAFF,TGTGCCAGCAGTAATACAGCGAACACTGAAGCTTTCTTT
15,TRBJ2-7,TRBV27,-,-,CASTRADRGRNEQYF,TGTGCCAGCACCCGCGCGGATAGGGGGAGGAACGAGCAGTACTTC
14,TRBJ2-7,TRBV6-5,-,TRBD2,CASSYERGSYEQYF,TGTGCCAGCAGTTACGAGCGGGGGTCCTACGAGCAGTACTTC
11,TRBJ2-7,TRBV7-3,-,TRBD1,CASGDRGEQYF,TGTGCCAGTGGAGACAGGGGCGAGCAGTACTTC
13,TRBJ2-1,TRBV27,-,-,CASSLEGWDEQFF,TGTGCCAGCAGCTTAGAAGGTTGGGATGAGCAGTTCTTC
12,TRBJ2-7,TRBV7-2,once,-,CASSLYRAEQYF,TGTGCCAGCAGCTTATATAGGGCGGAGCAGTACTTC
12,TRBJ2-7,TRBV2,-,-,CASSYTEYEQYF,TGTGCCAGCAGTTACACCGAATACGAGCAGTACTTC
14,TRBJ1-4,TRBV7-9,-,-,CASSEQGSVEKLFF,TGTGCCAGCAGCGAACAGGGTTCTGTTGAAAAACTGTTTTTT
18,TRBJ2-3,TRBV5-1,-,TRBD2,CASSPMSGGSSSTDTQYF,TGCGCCAGCAGTCCTATGAGCGGGGGGTCCTCTAGCACAGATACGCAGTATTTT
17,TRBJ1-3,TRBV4-3,-,-,CASSHGRADISGNTIYF,TGCGCCAGCAGCCACGGACGTGCAGATATCTCTGGAAACACCATATATTTT
14,TRBJ2-6,TRBV13,-,-,CASSLHSGANVLTF,TGTGCCAGCAGCTTGCACTCTGGGGCCAACGTCCTGACTTTC
15,TRBJ1-6,TRBV10-3,-,-,CAISEFEGLHSPLHF,TGTGCCATCAGTGAGTTCGAGGGGTTGCATTCACCCCTCCACTTT
11,TRBJ1-1,TRBV28,-,TRBD1,CATQGGAEAFF,TGTGCCACCCAGGGGGGCGCTGAAGCTTTCTTT
15,TRBJ1-6,TRBV6-5,few,-,CASSRDRGDNSPLHF,TGTGCCAGCAGTAGGGACCGAGGGGATAATTCACCCCTCCACTTT
16,TRBJ1-1,TRBV15,-,-,CATSRDRQAGITEAFF,TGTGCCACCAGCAGAGATCGACAGGCCGGAATCACTGAAGCTTTCTTT
15,TRBJ2-2,TRBV27,-,TRBD1,CASSGQGARIGELFF,TGTGCCAGCAGTGGGCAGGGGGCGAGAATAGGGGAGCTGTTTTTT
15,TRBJ2-1,TRBV6-5,-,TRBD2,CASSYGGVSYNEQFF,TGTGCCAGCAGTTATGGGGGGGTCTCCTACAATGAGCAGTTCTTC
16,TRBJ2-4,TRBV7-8,-,-,CASSLMVGLAKNIQYF,TGTGCCAGCAGCTTAATGGTCGGCCTAGCCAAAAACATTCAGTACTTC
16,TRBJ2-2,TRBV5-5,few,TRBD2,CASSARGGADTGELFF,TGTGCCAGCAGCGCCCGGGGAGGGGCCGACACCGGGGAGCTGTTTTTT
12,TRBJ2-5,TRBV7-9,-,-,CASGMGVETQYF,TGTGCCAGCGGGATGGGCGTAGAGACCCAGTACTTC
15,TRBJ2-3,TRBV5-6,-,-,CASSFRSSSTDTQYF,TGTGCCAGCAGCTTCAGGTCCTCTAGCACAGATACGCAGTATTTT
14,TRBJ2-7,TRBV6-5,once,-,CASSSDRIPYEQYF,TGTGCCAGCAGCTCGGACAGAATCCCCTACGAGCAGTACTTC
15,TRBJ1-6,TRBV13,-,-,CASSLDQGRNSPLHF,TGTGCCAGCAGCTTAGACCAGGGTCGGAATTCACCCCTCCACTTT
15,TRBJ2-3,TRBV7-3,-,TRBD2,CASSTRGGGADTQYF,TGTGCCAGCAGCACCCGGGGCGGGGGAGCAGATACGCAGTATTTT